These T cell receptor beta chains were read from a single sample in a study of Ad26.COV2.S vaccination and SARS-CoV-2 variants. Data came from immunoSEQ multiplex PCR; TCRdb stores just in-frame clones and leaves some out. The sample consists of about 680,000 clones, more than 70% of them appearing once. Sequenced material: peripheral blood, taken in a trial of Ad26.COV2.S vaccine versus placebo. These receptors originate from a person aged 18-65 years who received the Ad26.COV2.S COVID-19 vaccine or a placebo. Each CDR3 is given with its conserved first and last residue. D genes are given only for firm matches. Not every row has a clone size; where given, it reads once, few, many or a size class.

TRBJ1-2 | TRBD1 | TRBV24-1 | - | CATGTGTGYTF | TGTGCCACCGGGACAGGGACAGGGTACACCTTC
TRBJ2-7 | - | TRBV6-6 | - | CASSPRVPLYEQYF | TGTGCCAGCAGCCCCAGGGTTCCCCTCTACGAGCAGTACTTC
TRBJ1-1 | - | TRBV21-1 | - | CASSKLIRQGVSDFRGTEAFF | -
TRBJ2-3 | - | TRBV10-1 | - | CASSSGLQTDTQYF | TGCGCCAGCAGTTCGGGATTACAGACAGATACGCAGTATTTT
TRBJ2-5 | - | TRBV20-1 | - | CSAPRGETQYF | TGCAGTGCTCCCAGGGGTGAGACCCAGTACTTC
TRBJ2-3 | TRBD1 | TRBV27 | - | CASSSSWTGGADTQYF | TGTGCCAGCAGTAGTTCGTGGACAGGGGGCGCAGATACGCAGTATTTT
TRBJ1-5 | - | TRBV7-2 | once | CASSLEKGTTWPQHF | TGTGCCAGCAGCTTAGAGAAGGGGACCACATGGCCCCAGCATTTT
TRBJ1-6 | - | TRBV11-2 | - | CASSTVADSPLHF | TGTGCCAGCAGCACCGTGGCGGATTCACCCCTCCACTTT
TRBJ2-7 | - | TRBV10-3 | - | CAISDPPYEQYF | TGTGCCATCAGTGACCCTCCCTACGAGCAGTACTTC
TRBJ2-5 | TRBD2 | TRBV6-5 | - | CASRVAGRETQYF | TGTGCCAGCAGGGTAGCGGGGAGGGAGACCCAGTACTTC
TRBJ2-1 | TRBD1 | TRBV29-1 | few | CSVEGDRKMYNEQFF | TGCAGCGTTGAAGGGGACAGGAAGATGTACAATGAGCAGTTCTTC
TRBJ2-5 | TRBD1 | TRBV5-1 | - | CASSLDLMTGRTVETQYF | TGCGCCAGCAGCTTGGACCTAATGACAGGGAGAACCGTGGAGACCCAGTACTTC
TRBJ2-5 | - | TRBV6-5 | - | CASSYSGTVQETQYF | TGTGCCAGCAGTTACTCCGGGACGGTCCAAGAGACCCAGTACTTC
TRBJ2-7 | - | TRBV11-2 | few | CASSLEGISYEQYF | TGTGCCAGCAGCTTAGAAGGGATATCCTACGAGCAGTACTTC
TRBJ1-1 | TRBD1 | TRBV27 | - | CASSLPHGQGALMNTEAFF | TGTGCCAGCAGTTTGCCCCACGGACAGGGGGCCTTGATGAACACTGAAGCTTTCTTT
TRBJ2-1 | - | TRBV27 | few | CASSLSSGTYNEQFF | TGTGCCAGCAGTTTATCTAGCGGCACCTACAATGAGCAGTTCTTC
TRBJ2-4 | - | TRBV15 | - | CATSRDRGVKNIQYF | TGTGCCACCAGCAGAGATCGAGGGGTGAAAAACATTCAGTACTTC
TRBJ1-1 | TRBD1 | TRBV9 | - | CASSVADRQGPSTEAFF | TGTGCCAGCAGCGTAGCCGACCGACAGGGCCCGAGTACTGAAGCTTTCTTT
TRBJ2-7 | - | TRBV18 | - | CASSPGQSSYEQYF | TGTGCCAGCTCACCGGGCCAGAGCTCCTACGAGCAGTACTTC
TRBJ1-6 | - | TRBV30 | - | CAWTRRQDVPLHF | TGTGCCTGGACCCGTAGACAGGACGTCCCCCTCCACTTT
TRBJ2-1 | TRBD2 | TRBV11-1 | - | CASSLLYSGSYNEQFF | TGTGCCAGCAGCTTATTATATAGCGGGAGCTACAATGAGCAGTTCTTC
TRBJ1-2 | TRBD1 | TRBV6-5 | few | CASRSPGQTYYGYTF | TGTGCCAGCAGGTCTCCGGGACAGACTTACTATGGCTACACCTTC
TRBJ1-2 | - | TRBV6-6 | few | CASSYGQVNYGYTF | TGTGCCAGCAGTTACGGGCAGGTGAACTATGGCTACACCTTC
TRBJ1-3 | - | TRBV25-1 | - | CASSEEGFGSGNTIYF | TGTGCCAGCAGTGAAGAGGGGTTCGGCTCTGGAAACACCATATATTTT
TRBJ2-6 | TRBD2 | TRBV10-3 | - | CAISESGTSGSGANVLTF | TGTGCCATCAGTGAGTCCGGGACTAGCGGCTCTGGGGCCAACGTCCTGACTTTC
TRBJ2-3 | - | TRBV6-5 | - | CASSYSRTAGADTQYF | TGTGCCAGCAGTTACTCGCGGACAGCAGGGGCAGATACGCAGTATTTT
TRBJ2-7 | - | TRBV3-1/TRBV3-2 | few | CASSKSAFYEQYF | TGTGCCAGCAGCAAATCTGCCTTCTACGAGCAGTACTTC
TRBJ1-5 | - | TRBV4-2 | - | CASSQDEGQPQHF | TGTGCCAGCAGCCAAGATGAGGGGCAGCCCCAGCATTTT
TRBJ1-3 | TRBD1 | TRBV18 | - | CASSPAGTGSSGNTIYF | TGTGCCAGCTCACCGGCCGGGACAGGGTCCTCTGGAAACACCATATATTTT
TRBJ1-6 | - | TRBV4-3 | - | CASSQVSPNQGVISPLHF | TGCGCCAGCAGCCAAGTCTCCCCCAACCAAGGGGTAATCTCACCCCTCCACTTT
TRBJ2-5 | TRBD2 | TRBV2 | - | CASSVSGGGQETQYF | TGTGCCAGCAGTGTTAGCGGGGGAGGACAAGAGACCCAGTACTTC
TRBJ2-3 | TRBD2 | TRBV7-8 | - | CASSLRGLATDTQYF | TGTGCCAGCAGCTTAAGGGGACTAGCGACAGATACGCAGTATTTT
TRBJ2-1 | TRBD2 | TRBV6-6 | - | CASSSRGAGGYNEQFF | TGTGCCAGCAGTTCCCGGGGAGCGGGAGGGTACAATGAGCAGTTCTTC
TRBJ2-7 | - | TRBV14 | few | CASRGISYEQYF | TGTGCCAGCAGGGGCATTTCCTACGAGCAGTACTTC
TRBJ2-1 | TRBD2 | TRBV7-9 | - | CASSLVGTSGRASEQFF | TGTGCCAGCAGCTTAGTTGGGACTAGCGGGAGGGCCTCTGAGCAGTTCTTC
TRBJ1-2 | - | TRBV18 | - | CASSPDTNFNYGYTF | TGTGCCAGCTCACCGGACACAAACTTTAACTATGGCTACACCTTC